The next 15 T cell receptor beta chains were all read from a single sample in a study of multiple sclerosis patients with progressive multifocal leukoencephalopathy. Only in-frame clones appear in the TCRdb table, and some are missing; sequencing was by immunoSEQ multiplex PCR. The repertoire consists of some 30,000 clones, with around 92% occurring once and the leading ten covering less than 2%. Regarding time point: before natalizumab initiation. Sequenced sample: PBMCs. The receptors shown here come from a man in his thirties or forties with multiple sclerosis.

This chain joins TRBV7-6 and TRBJ2-1; D unclear. From germline, CDR1 is SGHVS and CDR2 FNYEAQ. Trimming cost V 0 bases and J 7 bases, with 4 bases left between them. The CDR3 spans 12 residues. The CDR3 nucleotides are TGTGCCAGCAGCTTAGCGCTGAATGAGCAGTTCTTC. Its translation is CASSLALNEQFF.

On this clone itself: The same CDR3 arises from other DNA sequences in this sample as well. V and J are TRBV30 and TRBJ2-5, with D tentatively TRBD1 or TRBD2 (5 bases each). Trimming cost V 8 bases and J 7 bases, with 20 bases left between them. CDR1 and CDR2 from the germline V gene are GTSNPN and SVGIG (reference sequence). The CDR3 loop spans 13 amino acids. CDR3 in DNA: TGTGCCACCACCGAGGGGCGATGGGGGACCCAGTACTTC. Amino acids: CATTEGRWGTQYF.

The chain joins TRBV5-4 to TRBJ2-2, with D unresolved. In germline, CDR1 is SGHNT, CDR2 YYREEE (reference sequence). With 1 base removed from V and 3 bases from J, the gap between germline ends came to 13 bases. This CDR3 comprises 16 residues. The CDR3 sequence: CASSLRASADTGELFF. In DNA, the CDR3 is TGTGCCAGCAGCTTGAGGGCGTCGGCGGACACCGGGGAGCTGTTTTTT.

With regard to this clone: The sample contains more than one DNA sequence encoding this CDR3. The chain joins TRBV11-2 to TRBJ2-3; D not resolved. The CDR3 has 12 residues. The V end lost 5 bases, the J end lost 2 bases, and 5 bases lay between the germline ends. Germline CDR1 is SGHAT and CDR2 is FQNNGV. This CDR3 reads CASSASTDTQYF. In DNA, the CDR3 is TGTGCCAGCAGCGCCTCCACAGATACGCAGTATTTT.

The genes are TRBV11-2 and TRBJ1-4; 8 bases line up with TRBD1. This CDR3 is 15 amino acids long. Germline lookup yields CDR1 SGHAT and CDR2 FQNNGV. Trimming removed 4 bases from V and 7 bases from J; junction bases left unmatched: 8. CDR3 loop: CASSSRQGATEKLFF. CDR3 coding DNA: TGTGCCAGCAGCTCCCGCCAGGGGGCTACTGAAAAACTGTTTTTT.

The V call is TRBV9, the J call TRBJ2-7; 14 bases map to TRBD2. V lost 2 bases, J lost 6 bases, and 4 bases stayed unmatched. Germline V gene sequence: CDR1 SGDLS, CDR2 YYNGEE. The CDR3 sequence is 15 residues long. The CDR3 DNA sequence: TGTGCCAGCAGCGTGGGACTAGCGGGAGAAGGCGAGCAGTACTTC. It is translated as CASSVGLAGEGEQYF.

The V gene is TRBV19, the J gene TRBJ2-3, with D tentatively TRBD1 or TRBD2 (5 bases each). Germline CDR1 and CDR2: LNHDA and SQIVND (reference sequence). V lost 5 bases to trimming and J lost 0 bases, with 12 bases between them. The CDR3 sequence is 15 residues long. As DNA, the CDR3 is TGTGCCAGTAGTTCTCTGGGGGTTAGCACAGATACGCAGTATTTT. It encodes CASSSLGVSTDTQYF.

The V gene is TRBV19, the J gene TRBJ2-1, with a tentative D call TRBD2 (6 bases). Germline CDR1 and CDR2: LNHDA and SQIVND (reference sequence). The CDR3 contains 15 residues. Trimming took off 1 base at V and 0 bases at J, with 7 bases between the two ends. The chain's CDR3 is CASSIAGVSYNEQFF. The CDR3 DNA sequence: TGTGCCAGTAGTATAGCGGGAGTCTCCTACAATGAGCAGTTCTTC.

The gene calls are TRBV5-1 and TRBJ2-5, with a possible D match to TRBD1 (6 bases). The J call may be faulty, since TRBJ2-7 better matches the DNA end. Germline V gene data show CDR1 as SGHRS and CDR2 as YFSETQ. This CDR3 contains 13 residues. The CDR3 reads CASSWDTYYEQYF. The CDR3 coding sequence is TGCGCCAGCAGCTGGGACACCTACTACGAGCAGTACTTC.

This rearrangement joins TRBV6-1 to TRBJ1-2; D remains ambiguous. The CDR3 runs to 11 residues. Germline V gene sequence: CDR1 MNHNS, CDR2 SASEGT. V was pared by 6 bases and J by 4 bases, with 6 bases between. CDR3 residues: CASSLTYGYTF. The DNA of the CDR3 is TGTGCCAGCAGCCTCACCTATGGCTACACCTTC.

The CDR3 sequence: CASPRKKSPHRVTYEQYV. In DNA, the CDR3 is TGTGCCAGTCCCCGTAAGAAATCCCCCCACAGGGTTACCTACGAGCAGTACGTC. The rearrangement uses TRBV19 and TRBJ2-7; TRBD1 might be the D (6 bases). V was cut by 8 bases and J by 2 bases, with 28 bases left in between. CDR1 and CDR2 (germline): LNHDA, SQIVND (reference sequence). The CDR3 is 18 residues long.

Only one count was recorded for this clone. This rearrangement joins TRBV25-1 to TRBJ2-5; TRBD1 is a possible D gene (5 bases). The CDR3 contains 15 residues. Germline V CDR1 and CDR2: MGHDK, SYGVNS. Trimming took off 4 bases at V and 4 bases at J, with 16 bases between the two ends. CDR3 sequence (DNA): TGTGCCAGCAGTGCCCCCCAGGGAAGAGGAGAGACCCAGTACTTC. Protein sequence: CASSAPQGRGETQYF.

This clone was seen only once. The CDR3 DNA reads as TGTGCCAGCAGCCTCCGTCAATACAATGAGCAGTTCTTC. Translation: CASSLRQYNEQFF. The V and J genes are TRBV11-2 and TRBJ2-1; no definite D call. Trimming removed 5 bases from V and 4 bases from J, with 9 bases in between. The V gene's germline CDR1 is SGHAT and CDR2 FQNNGV. The CDR3 loop spans 13 amino acids.

J is TRBJ2-7 and V is TRBV12-5; no definite D call. Germline V gene sequence: CDR1 LGHNT, CDR2 FRNRAP. V lost 4 bases to trimming and J lost 2 bases, with 12 bases between them. CDR3 length: 14 amino acids. CDR3: CASGSTKVTYEQYF. The CDR3 nucleotides are TGTGCTAGTGGTTCAACCAAGGTTACCTACGAGCAGTACTTC.

The V call is TRBV6-5, the J call TRBJ2-3; the match to TRBD2 covers 10 bases. Trimming cost V 7 bases and J 7 bases; bases outside gene matches: 8. In germline, CDR1 is MNHEY, CDR2 SVGAGI. The CDR3 extends over 14 amino acids. The CDR3 is CASKPGLALNTQYF. In DNA, the CDR3 is TGTGCCAGCAAGCCGGGACTAGCGTTAAATACGCAGTATTTT.